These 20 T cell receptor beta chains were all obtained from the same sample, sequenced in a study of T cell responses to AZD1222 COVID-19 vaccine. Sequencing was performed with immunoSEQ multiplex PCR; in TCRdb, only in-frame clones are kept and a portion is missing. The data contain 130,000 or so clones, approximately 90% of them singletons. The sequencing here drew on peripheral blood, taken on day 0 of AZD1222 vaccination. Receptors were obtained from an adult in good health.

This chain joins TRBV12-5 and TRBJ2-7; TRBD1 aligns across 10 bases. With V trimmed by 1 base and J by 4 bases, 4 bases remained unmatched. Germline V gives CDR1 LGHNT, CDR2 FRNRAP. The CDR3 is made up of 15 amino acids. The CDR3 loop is CASGLGQGAGYEQYF. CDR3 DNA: TGTGCTAGTGGTTTGGGACAGGGGGCGGGGTACGAGCAGTACTTC.

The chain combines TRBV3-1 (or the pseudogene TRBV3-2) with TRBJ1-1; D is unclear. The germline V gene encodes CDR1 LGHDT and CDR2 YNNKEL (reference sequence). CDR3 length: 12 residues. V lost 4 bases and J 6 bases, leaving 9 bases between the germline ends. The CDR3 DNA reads TGTGCCAGCAGCCCGGACGGCTCTGAAGCTTTCTTT. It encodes CASSPDGSEAFF.

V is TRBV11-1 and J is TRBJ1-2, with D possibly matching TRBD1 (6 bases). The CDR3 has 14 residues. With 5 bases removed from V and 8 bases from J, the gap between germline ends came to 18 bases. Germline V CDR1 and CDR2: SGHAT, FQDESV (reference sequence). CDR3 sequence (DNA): TGTGCCAGCAGCCCAGGGGTCACAGGAGGCGGCTACACCTTC. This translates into CASSPGVTGGGYTF.

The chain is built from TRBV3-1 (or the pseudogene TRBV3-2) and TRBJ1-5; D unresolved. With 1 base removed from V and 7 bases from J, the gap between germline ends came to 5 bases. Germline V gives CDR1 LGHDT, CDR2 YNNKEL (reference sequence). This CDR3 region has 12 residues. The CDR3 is CASSQVGQPQHF. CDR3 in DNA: TGTGCCAGCAGCCAAGTAGGGCAGCCCCAGCATTTT.

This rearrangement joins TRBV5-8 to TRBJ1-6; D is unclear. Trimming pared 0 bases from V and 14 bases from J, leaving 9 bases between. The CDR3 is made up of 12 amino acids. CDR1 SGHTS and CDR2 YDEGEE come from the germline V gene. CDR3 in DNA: TGTGCCAGCAGCTTGGCGGGGATCACCCTCCACTTT. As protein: CASSLAGITLHF.

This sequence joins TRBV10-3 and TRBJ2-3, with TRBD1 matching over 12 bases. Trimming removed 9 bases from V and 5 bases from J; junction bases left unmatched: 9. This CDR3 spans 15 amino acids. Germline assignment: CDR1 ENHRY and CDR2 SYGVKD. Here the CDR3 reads CAILYRDRGQDTQYF. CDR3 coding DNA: TGTGCCATTTTATATAGGGACAGGGGGCAAGATACGCAGTATTTT.

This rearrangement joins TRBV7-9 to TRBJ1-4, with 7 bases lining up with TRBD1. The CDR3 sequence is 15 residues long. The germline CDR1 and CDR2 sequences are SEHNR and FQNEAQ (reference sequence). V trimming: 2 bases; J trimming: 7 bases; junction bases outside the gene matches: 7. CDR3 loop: CASSLFGTEAEKLFF. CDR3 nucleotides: TGTGCCAGCAGCTTATTCGGGACAGAGGCTGAAAAACTGTTTTTT.

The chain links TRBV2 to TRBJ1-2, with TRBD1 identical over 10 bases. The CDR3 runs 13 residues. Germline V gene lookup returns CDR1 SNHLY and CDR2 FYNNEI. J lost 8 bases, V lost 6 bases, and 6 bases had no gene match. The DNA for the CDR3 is TGTGCCAGCAGCGACAGGGGGCAGGGAGGCTACACCTTC. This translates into CASSDRGQGGYTF.

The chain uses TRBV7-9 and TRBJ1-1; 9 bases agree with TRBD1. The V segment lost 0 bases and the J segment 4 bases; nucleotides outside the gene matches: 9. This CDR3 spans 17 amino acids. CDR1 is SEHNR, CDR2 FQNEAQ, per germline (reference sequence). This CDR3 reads CASSLAYGTGSSTEAFF. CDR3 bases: TGTGCCAGCAGCTTAGCGTATGGGACAGGGAGTTCCACTGAAGCTTTCTTT.

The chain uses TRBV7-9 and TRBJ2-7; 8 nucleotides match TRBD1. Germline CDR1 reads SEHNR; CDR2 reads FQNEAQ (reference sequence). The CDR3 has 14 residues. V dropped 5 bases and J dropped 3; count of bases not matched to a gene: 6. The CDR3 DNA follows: TGTGCCAGCAGCCCGGACAGGGCGCTCTACGAGCAGTACGTC. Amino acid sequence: CASSPDRALYEQYV.

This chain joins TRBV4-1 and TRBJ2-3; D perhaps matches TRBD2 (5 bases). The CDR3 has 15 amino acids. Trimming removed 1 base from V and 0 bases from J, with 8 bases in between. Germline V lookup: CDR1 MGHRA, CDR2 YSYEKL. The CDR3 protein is CASSQGAGSTDTQYF. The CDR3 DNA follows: TGCGCCAGCAGCCAAGGGGCGGGTAGCACAGATACGCAGTATTTT.

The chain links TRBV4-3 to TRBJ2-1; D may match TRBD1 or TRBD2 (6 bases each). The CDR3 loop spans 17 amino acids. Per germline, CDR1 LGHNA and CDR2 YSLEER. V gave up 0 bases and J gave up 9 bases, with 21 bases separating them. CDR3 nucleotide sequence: TGCGCCAGCAGCCAAGAAACAGGGTCCAATGGGGGGTTTGAGCAGTTCTTC. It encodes CASSQETGSNGGFEQFF.

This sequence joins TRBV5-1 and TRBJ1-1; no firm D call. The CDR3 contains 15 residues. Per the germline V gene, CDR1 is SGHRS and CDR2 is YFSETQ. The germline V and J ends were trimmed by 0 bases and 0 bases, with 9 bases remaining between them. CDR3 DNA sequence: TGCGCCAGCAGCTTGGGGTTGGGGATGAACACTGAAGCTTTCTTT. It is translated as CASSLGLGMNTEAFF.

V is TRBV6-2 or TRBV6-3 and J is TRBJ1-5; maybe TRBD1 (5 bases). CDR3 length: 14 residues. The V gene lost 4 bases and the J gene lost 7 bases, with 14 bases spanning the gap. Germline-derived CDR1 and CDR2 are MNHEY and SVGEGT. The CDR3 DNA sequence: TGTGCCAGCAGTTCGAACGCGGGGGGGCAGCCCCAGCATTTT. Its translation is CASSSNAGGQPQHF.

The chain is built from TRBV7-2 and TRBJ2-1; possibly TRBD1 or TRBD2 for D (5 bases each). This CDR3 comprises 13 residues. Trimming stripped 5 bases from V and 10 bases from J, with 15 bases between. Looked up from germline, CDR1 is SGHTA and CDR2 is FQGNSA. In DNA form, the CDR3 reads TGTGCCAGCAGCCCGGGACCTTCAAGGGAGCAGTTCTTC. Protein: CASSPGPSREQFF.

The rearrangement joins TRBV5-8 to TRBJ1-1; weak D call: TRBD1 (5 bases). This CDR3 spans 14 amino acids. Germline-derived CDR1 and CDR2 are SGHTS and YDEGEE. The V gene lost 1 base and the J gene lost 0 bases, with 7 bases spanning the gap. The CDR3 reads CASSLTGMNTEAFF. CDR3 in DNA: TGTGCCAGCAGCTTGACAGGAATGAACACTGAAGCTTTCTTT.

CDR3 sequence reads: CASTHGTEAFF. The CDR3 DNA is TGTGCCAGCACCCATGGCACTGAAGCTTTCTTT. V and J are TRBV6-4 and TRBJ1-1; D call uncertain. The CDR3 has 11 amino acids. Trimming left V 7 bases short and J 4 bases short, with 7 bases between. Germline V gene sequence: CDR1 MRHNA, CDR2 SNTAGT.

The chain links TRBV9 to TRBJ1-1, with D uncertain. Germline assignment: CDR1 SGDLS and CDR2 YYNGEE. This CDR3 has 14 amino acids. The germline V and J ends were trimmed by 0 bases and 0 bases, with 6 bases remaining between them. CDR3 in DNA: TGTGCCAGCAGCGTAGCAGGACTGAACACTGAAGCTTTCTTT. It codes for CASSVAGLNTEAFF.

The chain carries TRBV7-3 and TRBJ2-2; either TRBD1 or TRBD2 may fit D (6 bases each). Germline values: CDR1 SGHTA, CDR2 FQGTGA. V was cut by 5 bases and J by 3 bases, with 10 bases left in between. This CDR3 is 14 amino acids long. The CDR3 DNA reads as TGTGCCAGCAGCCCAGGGGACTACACCGGGGAGCTGTTTTTT. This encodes CASSPGDYTGELFF. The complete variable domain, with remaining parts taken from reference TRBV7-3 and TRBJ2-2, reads GAGVSQTPSNKVTEKGKYVELRCDPISGHTALYWYRQSLGQGPEFLIYFQGTGAADDSGLPNDRFFAVRPEGSVSTLKIQRTERGDSAVYLCASSPGDYTGELFFGEGSRLTVL.

CDR3 coding DNA: TGTGCCAGCAGACTAGCGGGAGGGGACGAGCAGTACGTC. It translates to CASRLAGGDEQYV. This chain connects TRBV6-5 to TRBJ2-7; 13 bases map to TRBD2. CDR1 is MNHEY, CDR2 SVGAGI, per germline. The CDR3 totals 13 residues. V was pared by 6 bases and J by 5 bases, with 1 base of the junction left unmatched.